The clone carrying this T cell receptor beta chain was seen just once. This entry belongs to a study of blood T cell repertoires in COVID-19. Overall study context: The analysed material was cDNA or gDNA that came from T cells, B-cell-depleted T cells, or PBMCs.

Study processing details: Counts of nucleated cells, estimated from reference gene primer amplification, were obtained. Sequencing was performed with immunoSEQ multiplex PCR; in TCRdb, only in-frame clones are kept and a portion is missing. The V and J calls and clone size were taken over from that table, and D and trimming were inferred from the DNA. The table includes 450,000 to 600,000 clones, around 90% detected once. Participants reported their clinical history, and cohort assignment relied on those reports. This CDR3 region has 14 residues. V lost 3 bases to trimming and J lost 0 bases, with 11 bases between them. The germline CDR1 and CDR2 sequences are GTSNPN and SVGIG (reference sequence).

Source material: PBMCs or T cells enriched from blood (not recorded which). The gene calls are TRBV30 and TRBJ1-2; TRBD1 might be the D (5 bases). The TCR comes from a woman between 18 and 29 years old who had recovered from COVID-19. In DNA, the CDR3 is TGTGCCTGGAGCGGGGGTATAGCTAACTATGGCTACACCTTC. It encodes CAWSGGIANYGYTF. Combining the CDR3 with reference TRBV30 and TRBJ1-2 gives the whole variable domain SQTIHQWPATLVQPVGSPLSLECTVEGTSNPNLYWYRQAAGRGLQLLFYSVGIGQISSEVPQNLSASRPQDRQFILSSKKLLLSDSGFYLCAWSGGIANYGYTFGSGTRLTVV.